This entry is about one T cell receptor (beta chain). Its antigen specificity is not known. Base qualities are not at hand, and no much larger clone is one base apart. The data were obtained in a study of cytomegalovirus exposure and HLA in healthy donors (dated by TCRdb to between 2016 and 2019). Background for the entire study: In an earlier analysis of some 550 of the donors, less than 350 Gb of sequence data and some 120 million unique TCR beta sequences from about 179 million T cells were reported. Roughly 300 gigabases of sequencing data and approximately 84 million unique TCR sequences were included in an early release covering about 620 HLA-typed donors. The genetic ancestry cluster associated with self-reported Caucasian donors included 65% to 90% of the 350 to 500 genotyped donors. The study aimed to test whether cataloging public T cell receptors could reveal signatures of past pathogen exposure. The T cell repertoires of 700 or so subjects were profiled by immunosequencing and related to cytomegalovirus serostatus. In addition to the first cohort of about 650 subjects, a separate validation cohort of approximately 110 different subjects was used. The study combined high-throughput TCR immunosequencing, statistical association of individual TCRs with disease status, and machine learning to predict cytomegalovirus infection status. In a later analysis, previously published TCR beta repertoires from 500 to 750 donors were re-analyzed and high-resolution HLA genotyping was added so that TCR occurrence patterns could be studied. Rather than using new phenotypic data, the later analysis identified candidate immune exposures from TCR beta sequences and from how often those sequences occurred across donors. In an earlier analysis of a few hundred of the donors, high-throughput TCR beta sequencing was used to judge whether each TCR beta V gene segment behaved as functional or pseudogenic. Donor age, sex, ethnicity and CMV serostatus were collected together with the repertoire data. A later genetic analysis took genome-wide SNP genotypes for about 65% of the 666 donors and used that subset as a discovery cohort. All discovery cohort repertoires had been generated on a single sequencing platform. Both class I and class II loci were covered by HLA typing, at four-digit resolution. Typing coverage differed by locus: A, B, C, DRB1 and DQB1 were typed in about 620-630 donors, DQA1 in 522, DPA1 in 606, and DPB1 in just under 490. Because of strong linkage in the cohort, five DR-DQ haplotypes were treated as single units for association and clustering. Among roughly 370 genotyped donors of the cohort, an average of around 240,000 unique TCR beta nucleotide sequences were sequenced per donor, around 20% of them non-productive. What the work shows at the level of the full study, not this receptor alone: An association between a missense DCLRE1C variant and V-gene and J-gene trimming of TCR beta chains was found in a later genetic analysis and replicated in an independent cohort. When HLA alleles, especially DR and DQ, strongly co-occurred, TCR associations were difficult to assign to individual alleles. In vitro tests confirmed that a few of the cytomegalovirus-associated TCR beta chains recognize cytomegalovirus antigens. CMV serostatus was the only immune exposure information available for the cohort. A further reported finding was that TCR beta sequences accurately predicted the HLA-A and HLA-B alleles for most subjects in the first cohort. In both the original and validation cohorts, the classifier was reported to diagnose cytomegalovirus status with high specificity and sensitivity. A total of 150 or so TCR beta chains were listed by the study as associated with cytomegalovirus. In a later analysis, most CMV-associated TCR beta chains were found to appear HLA-restricted, with HLA associations seemingly driven largely by CMV exposure. Most TCR sequences were seen in very few donors, while some public TCRs were found in many individuals. A group of highly shared sequence variants was considered likely to be a technical artifact of the sequencing pipeline. Compared with equally common non-associated chains, HLA-associated TCR beta chains in a later analysis were more clonally expanded and had lower generation probabilities. In a later analysis, several top co-occurrence clusters were reported to appear linked to parvovirus B19, influenza, CMV and Epstein-Barr virus. The authors suggested that the approach could potentially be generalized to other disease states and immunological phenotypes. In an earlier analysis of roughly 500 of the donors, most TCR beta V segments appeared in productive rearrangements about 87% or about 30% of the time, broadly matching IMGT annotations. A later genetic analysis reported fewer N-insertions in productive TCRs among donors in an Asian-associated ancestry cluster than the approximately 700-donor mean. Correlated functional status among segregating V segments might be attributable to linkage disequilibrium, but an unknown experimental factor could not be ruled out. HLA typing was unavailable for some donors at each locus, so association tests used only the typed subset. This cohort had only TCR beta chains sequenced, and the lack of alpha or paired-chain data limited which features could be detected. Because counts were too low, seventeen rarely observed V segments, including chromosome 9 orphons, were excluded from the earlier analysis of 587 of the donors. In a later analysis, the rate of TCR association differed among HLA loci, with DRB1 alleles having the most associated TCRs and HLA-C alleles having the fewest. Sequencing depth was assumed to be roughly uniform across donors in the presence/absence analyses, though that assumption may not hold. Specific HLA alleles were associated with 15,000 to 20,000 TCR beta sequences at a false discovery rate of 0.05 in a later analysis.

Libraries came from the immunoSEQ multiplex PCR assay. The multiplex PCR relied on a mix of 60 forward primers for TCR Vbeta segments and 13 reverse primers for TCR Jbeta segments. The CDR3 region of rearranged TCR beta genes was amplified from genomic DNA by a multiplex PCR assay. The amplified TCR beta libraries were sequenced on the Illumina HiSeq System as 87-base-pair reads. In the authors' own workflow: Across the 500 to 700 repertoires, a later analysis counted around 80 million unique TCR beta chains, 9 million to 14 million of which were shared by at least two donors. Raw reads were error-corrected and collapsed into unique sequences by a nearest-neighbor algorithm in which closely related sequences were merged to remove PCR and sequencing errors. V, D and J gene segments were assigned by aligning CDR3 sequences to IMGT reference sequences. Each retained sequence needed at least a six-nucleotide match to both a V gene segment and a J gene segment. A rearrangement counted as productive if the CDR3 had no stop codons and remained in frame with V and J, and every other rearrangement counted as non-productive. CDR3 was defined by IMGT convention, running from the second conserved V-encoded cysteine to the conserved J-encoded phenylalanine. Sequences without an unambiguous match to a single V gene segment were excluded from the earlier analysis of about 600 of the donors. An earlier analysis of roughly 590 of the donors called V segments functional above 56.7% productive rearrangements and segregating when the between-donor standard deviation exceeded 5%. A statistical classification framework was built to diagnose cytomegalovirus status from the catalog of TCR beta chain sequences. A later analysis assigned V and J genes by comparing TCR nucleotide sequences with IMGT/GENE-DB human TR gene sequences. In a later analysis, CDR3 sequences and most-parsimonious VDJ recombination scenarios were assigned using the TCRdist pipeline. In a later analysis, each TCR beta chain was defined by its CDR3 amino acid sequence together with its V-gene family, and reads lacking a unique V-gene family were excluded. To address suspected cross-contamination and a sequencing artifact, a later analysis removed approximately 590 highly shared, low-generation-probability nucleotide sequences. In a later analysis, a clonal expansion index was calculated for each public chain from normalized within-repertoire ranks of inferred template counts. In a later analysis, generation probabilities were computed using a VDJ recombination model fitted to out-of-frame rearrangements, and the results were checked against IGoR. In a later analysis, hypergeometric tests were used to score TCR-TCR, TCR-HLA and TCR-CMV co-occurrence, with a repertoire-size bias correction applied to TCR pairs. To estimate false discovery rates, a later analysis permuted the HLA or CMV assignments 20 times. In a later analysis, co-occurring TCRs were grouped using DBSCAN, and TCRdist sequence similarity was added for clustering within HLA-allele-positive subsets. For co-occurrence clustering, repertoires with fewer than 30,000 or more than 120,000 public chains were excluded, along with a handful of repertoires with anomalous nucleotide sharing. This is the immuneACCESS table as TCRdb keeps it, with only in-frame sequences that have V and J called. A part of the clones is gone; compared with another copy, unresolved V genes explain less than half, and the rest is unexplained. Clone size and V and J calls were adopted from that table, with D and trimming inferred from the DNA. This sample comprises about 110,000 clones, approximately 86% of them detected only once. Together, the top ten hold about 1.8% of the sample.

The cohort comprised several hundred healthy bone marrow donors. At the time of sampling, all cohort members were nominally healthy, though unrecorded immune exposures were likely present. The donor was CMV seronegative and belonged to the group of several hundred seronegative cohort members. Every donor gave a peripheral blood sample, and the peripheral blood mononuclear cells from that sample were used for TCR beta sequencing. The Qiagen DNeasy Blood Extraction Kit was used to extract genomic DNA from the blood cell samples. Sequencing was performed on PBMCs. This sequence was found in a man aged 35 to 55 in good health and CMV-seronegative.

The sequence in DNA is TGCGCCAGCAGCTCGGTCCTAGCGGGGAAAGGGACAGATACGCAGTATTTT. Translated, it reads CASSSVLAGKGTDTQYF. The chain was built from TRBV5-1 and TRBJ2-3, with TRBD2 identical over 9 junction bases. The CDR3 covers 17 residues, taking in both the cysteine and the phenylalanine. Only the CDR3 region is kept as DNA, spanning 51 bases read in frame from base 1. CDR1 is given as SGHRS and CDR2 as YFSETQ, both from the germline V gene. V has 3 bases trimmed and J has 3 bases trimmed; junction bases matching no gene number 11. Joined to the reference TRBV5-1 and TRBJ2-3 proteins, this CDR3 gives the full variable domain: KAGVTQTPRYLIKTRGQQVTLSCSPISGHRSVSWYQQTPGQGLQFLFEYFSETQRNKGNFPGRFSGRQFSNSRSEMNVSTLELGDSALYLCASSSVLAGKGTDTQYFGPGTRLTVL.